The T cell receptor (beta chain) under discussion was sequenced for a study of read filtering for tumor transcriptome and immune sequencing. Study overall: Mean patient age was 65.9 years, range roughly 45 to 85; 16 to 20 male, 14 female.

This clonotype was seen at least ten times. Its antigen is still unknown. The V segment lost 4 bases and the J segment 6 bases; nucleotides outside the gene matches: 4. The CDR3 consists of 13 residues. Germline V gene sequence: CDR1 SQVTM, CDR2 ANQGSEA. Findings and caveats of the study: Roughly 82% of IR-seq clonotypes had a single read, yet these held approximately 4% of reads. RNA-seq captured clonotypes less deeply and reliably than IR-seq.

This library used approximately 0.4 ug RNA and molecular barcoded adaptors spanning alpha/delta and beta/gamma chains. From the reads, TCRdb called clonotypes with MiXCR, one entry per CDR3 protein. Altogether some 41,000 distinct CDR3 sequences are present, roughly an eighth being singletons, with the ten largest covering less than 45%. The sequenced sample consisted of a population of CD138-negative cells sorted from bone marrow. This receptor was identified in a donor at least 40 years old with multiple myeloma. The J gene is TRBJ1-5, the V gene TRBV29-1; 9 bases are a match to TRBD1. The CDR3 bases are TGCAGCGTTGGGGGACAGGGTCGTCAGCCCCAGCATTTT. Its translation is CSVGGQGRQPQHF.